This T cell receptor beta chain was profiled in a study of spatial heterogeneity in lung cancer. The table lists this clonotype with many counts. Its matching antigen is unknown. Study findings and constraints: Tumor mutation counts were tracked by expanded intratumoral alpha and beta TCR counts.

TCRdb reprocessed the 5' RACE reads with MiXCR, giving one entry per CDR3 protein. The data hold some 100,000 distinct CDR3 sequences, with around 4.8% observed a single time. Time point in this sample: sample taken at primary tumor resection. Germline-derived CDR1 and CDR2 are MDHEN and SYDVKM. CDR3 length: 13 residues. V lost 9 bases to trimming and J lost 7 bases, with 19 bases between them. The V and J genes are TRBV28 and TRBJ2-7; possible D gene TRBD2, 5 bases. Source: lung tumor tissue, taken at surgery. The TCR comes from a male donor with early-stage non-small cell lung cancer. The CDR3, as DNA: TGTGCCAGTTTTCGGGCAGCGGCTGGAGAGCAGTACTTC. It yields the protein CASFRAAAGEQYF.